The source of this T cell receptor (beta chain) is a study of cytotoxic CD8 clonotypes in ibrutinib-treated CLL. Only in-frame clones appear in the TCRdb table, and some are missing; sequencing was by immunoSEQ multiplex PCR. The sample includes about 15,000 clones, roughly 68% seen only once; the top ten take about 12%. Germline-derived CDR1 and CDR2 are SNHLY and FYNNEI. The CDR3 contains 13 residues. After removal of 8 bases from V and 10 bases from J, the junction contained 11 bases not matched to a gene. The clonotype was recovered from a human donor with chronic lymphocytic leukemia. The sample in question was PBMCs, obtained before ibrutinib treatment. This chain connects TRBV2 to TRBJ2-1; the match to TRBD2 covers 7 bases. This chain's CDR3 is CASSLAVAGEQFF. The CDR3 region has the DNA TGTGCCAGCTCCCTAGCGGTTGCGGGAGAGCAGTTCTTC.